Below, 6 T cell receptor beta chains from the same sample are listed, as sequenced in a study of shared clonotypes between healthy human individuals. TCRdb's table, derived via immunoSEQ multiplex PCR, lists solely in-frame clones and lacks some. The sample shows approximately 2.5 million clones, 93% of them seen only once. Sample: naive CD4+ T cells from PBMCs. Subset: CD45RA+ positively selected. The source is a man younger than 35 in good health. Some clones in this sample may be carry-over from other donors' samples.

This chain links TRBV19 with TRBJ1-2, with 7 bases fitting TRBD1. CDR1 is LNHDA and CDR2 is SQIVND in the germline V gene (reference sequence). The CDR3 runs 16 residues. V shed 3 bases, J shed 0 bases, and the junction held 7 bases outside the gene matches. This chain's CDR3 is CASSMGQGQTNYGYTF. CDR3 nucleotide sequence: TGTGCCAGTAGTATGGGCCAGGGACAGACTAACTATGGCTACACCTTC. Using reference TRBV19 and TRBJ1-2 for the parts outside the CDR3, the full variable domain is DGGITQSPKYLFRKEGQNVTLSCEQNLNHDAMYWYRQDPGQGLRLIYYSQIVNDFQKGDIAEGYSVSREKKESFPLTVTSAQKNPTAFYLCASSMGQGQTNYGYTFGSGTRLTVV.

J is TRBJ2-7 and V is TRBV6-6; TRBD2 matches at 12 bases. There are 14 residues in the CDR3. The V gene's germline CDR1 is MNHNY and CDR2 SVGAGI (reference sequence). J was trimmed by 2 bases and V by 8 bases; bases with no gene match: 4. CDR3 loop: CASATSGSTYEQYF. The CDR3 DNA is TGTGCCAGCGCGACTAGCGGGAGTACCTACGAGCAGTACTTC.

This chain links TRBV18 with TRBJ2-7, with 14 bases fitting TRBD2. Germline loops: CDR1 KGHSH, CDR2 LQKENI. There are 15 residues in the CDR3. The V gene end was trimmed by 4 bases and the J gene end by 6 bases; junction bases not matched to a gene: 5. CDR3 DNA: TGTGCCAGCTCACGGGGACTAGCGGGAGACACCGAGCAGTACTTC. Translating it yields CASSRGLAGDTEQYF.

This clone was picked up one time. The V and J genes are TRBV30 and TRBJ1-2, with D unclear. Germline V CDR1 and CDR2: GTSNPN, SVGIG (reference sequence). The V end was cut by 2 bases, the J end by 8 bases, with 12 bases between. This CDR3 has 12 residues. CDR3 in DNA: TGTGCCTGGAGTCCACGAGGGAGCGGCTACACCTTC. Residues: CAWSPRGSGYTF.

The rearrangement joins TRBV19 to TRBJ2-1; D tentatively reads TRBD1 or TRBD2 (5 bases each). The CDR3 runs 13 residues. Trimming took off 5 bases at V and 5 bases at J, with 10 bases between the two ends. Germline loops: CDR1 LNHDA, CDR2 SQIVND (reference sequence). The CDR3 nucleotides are TGTGCCAGTAGTCCGGGACGGAACAATGAGCAGTTCTTC. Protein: CASSPGRNNEQFF.

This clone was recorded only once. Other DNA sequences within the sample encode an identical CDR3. The DNA for the CDR3 is TGCAGCGTTGAAGGCAGGGGAGGGAACACTGAAGCTTTCTTT. Its translation is CSVEGRGGNTEAFF. The V gene is TRBV29-1, the J gene TRBJ1-1; a weak D match, TRBD1 (6 bases). Trimming stripped 1 base from V and 1 base from J, with 10 bases between. The CDR3 has 14 residues. The germline V gene has CDR1 SQVTM and CDR2 ANQGSEA.